These 28 T cell receptor beta chains originate from one sample sequenced in a study of shared clonotypes between healthy human individuals. Naive CD8 cells lacked CD45RO, underwent positive selection for CCR7 and left out terminally differentiated effector memory CD45RA+ cells. The assay was immunoSEQ multiplex PCR, and TCRdb's table has in-frame clones only and misses some. Among 1.5 million to 2.5 million clones listed, approximately 94% were seen once. Sequenced input: naive CD8+ T cells sorted from blood. These TCRs come from a man younger than 35 in good health.

The gene calls are TRBV29-1 and TRBJ2-1; D is ambiguous. V lost 1 base and J lost 6, with 7 bases in between. The CDR3 is made up of 12 amino acids. The germline gives CDR1 SQVTM, CDR2 ANQGSEA. The CDR3 loop is CSVEGEGNEQFF. The CDR3 DNA reads TGCAGCGTTGAAGGGGAAGGCAATGAGCAGTTCTTC.

The chain combines TRBV5-6 with TRBJ2-1; D gene uncertain. V was trimmed by 0 bases and J by 8 bases, leaving 21 bases between them. Per germline, CDR1 SGHDT and CDR2 YYEEEE. This CDR3 region has 17 residues. CDR3 nucleotide sequence: TGTGCCAGCAGCTTGGCCCAAGGGCTAGTCGGTTTCGATGAGCAGTTCTTC. The encoded protein is CASSLAQGLVGFDEQFF.

The CDR3 sequence is CASSQTGQGDGYTF. In DNA, the CDR3 is TGTGCCAGCAGCCAGACAGGCCAGGGGGATGGCTACACCTTC. The chain couples TRBV5-6 to TRBJ1-2, with TRBD1 identical over 7 bases. Germline V lookup: CDR1 SGHDT, CDR2 YYEEEE. V was pared by 4 bases and J by 6 bases, with 9 bases of the junction left unmatched. The CDR3 is made up of 14 amino acids.

The CDR3 sequence is CASSSAERRYTF. The CDR3 region has the DNA TGTGCCAGCAGCTCGGCGGAGAGACGCTACACCTTC. This sequence joins TRBV5-6 and TRBJ1-2; D is ambiguous. Germline-derived CDR1 and CDR2 are SGHDT and YYEEEE. The CDR3 consists of 12 residues. Trimming left V 3 bases short and J 9 bases short, with 12 bases between.

The CDR3 spells CASSVGAGTLDEQYF. The CDR3 DNA sequence: TGTGCCAGCAGCGTCGGAGCGGGGACCCTCGACGAGCAGTACTTC. V gene TRBV9 combines with J gene TRBJ2-7; 7 bases are shared with TRBD2. With V trimmed by 2 bases and J by 5 bases, 10 bases remained unmatched. Germline loops: CDR1 SGDLS, CDR2 YYNGEE. CDR3 size: 15 residues.

The CDR3 here is CASSFGLAGWEGNIQYF. DNA of the CDR3: TGTGCCAGCAGCTTCGGGCTAGCGGGATGGGAGGGAAACATTCAGTACTTC. The rearrangement links TRBV11-2 to TRBJ2-4; 9 bases are a match to TRBD2. CDR3 length equals 17 residues. The junction had 12 bases not matched to a gene; V was cut back by 3 bases and J by 6 bases. Germline lookup yields CDR1 SGHAT and CDR2 FQNNGV.

The chain joins TRBV4-1 to TRBJ1-6, with D uncertain. Germline V gene data show CDR1 as MGHRA and CDR2 as YSYEKL. This CDR3 spans 14 amino acids. V was cut by 1 base and J by 9 bases, with 10 bases left in between. Written as DNA, the CDR3 is TGCGCCAGCAGCCAAGGAGATGGCGGTTCACCCCTCCACTTT. It codes for CASSQGDGGSPLHF.

V is TRBV9 and J is TRBJ1-1; D gene unclear. Germline lookup yields CDR1 SGDLS and CDR2 YYNGEE. The V and J ends lost 3 bases and 1 base respectively, with 7 bases between them. This CDR3 comprises 13 residues. The DNA of the CDR3 is TGTGCCAGCAGCGGGCAACAGAACACTGAAGCTTTCTTT. This gives the protein CASSGQQNTEAFF. Filled out from reference TRBV9 and TRBJ1-1, the complete variable domain reads DSGVTQTPKHLITATGQRVTLRCSPRSGDLSVYWYQQSLDQGLQFLIQYYNGEERAKGNILERFSAQQFPDLHSELNLSSLELGDSALYFCASSGQQNTEAFFGQGTRLTVV.

The CDR3 DNA follows: TGTGCCAGCAGTGAAACATTTTTCAGTATGACCTACGAGCAGTACTTC. It encodes CASSETFFSMTYEQYF. V and J are TRBV2 and TRBJ2-7; D unresolved. The CDR3 has 16 residues. Germline-derived CDR1 and CDR2 are SNHLY and FYNNEI. Trimming took 2 bases from V and 2 from J, leaving 16 bases between them.

V usage is TRBV16 and J usage is TRBJ2-7, with 9 positions matching TRBD1. CDR3 size: 14 residues. The germline CDR1 and CDR2 sequences are KGHSY and FQNENV. The V gene end was trimmed by 4 bases and the J gene end by 4 bases; junction bases not matched to a gene: 5. The CDR3 DNA reads TGTGCCAGCAGCCTACCGGGACAGGGTTACGAGCAGTACTTC. Residues: CASSLPGQGYEQYF. Based on the CDR3 plus reference TRBV16 and TRBJ2-7, the full variable domain is GEEVAQTPKHLVRGEGQKAKLYCAPIKGHSYVFWYQQVLKNEFKFLISFQNENVFDETGMPKERFSAKCLPNSPCSLEIQATKLEDSAVYFCASSLPGQGYEQYFGPGTRLTVT.

The genes are TRBV18 and TRBJ2-7; D remains unclear. The length of the CDR3 is 12 residues. Per the germline V gene, CDR1 is KGHSH and CDR2 is LQKENI. The V end lost 5 bases, the J end lost 3 bases, and 8 bases lay between the germline ends. CDR3 sequence reads: CASSSLDYEQYF. The CDR3 coding sequence is TGTGCCAGCTCATCACTTGACTACGAGCAGTACTTC.

CDR3: CASSQDWDRGETQYF. The DNA of the CDR3 is TGCGCCAGCAGCCAAGACTGGGACAGGGGGGAGACCCAGTACTTC. The V and J genes are TRBV4-1 and TRBJ2-5, with 11 bases aligning to TRBD1. V was pared by 0 bases and J by 5 bases, with 2 bases of the junction left unmatched. Germline V gene lookup returns CDR1 MGHRA and CDR2 YSYEKL. This CDR3 comprises 15 residues.

V usage is TRBV27 and J usage is TRBJ1-5, with 9 bases that match TRBD1. The V gene end was trimmed by 8 bases and the J gene end by 4 bases; junction bases not matched to a gene: 3. The germline V gene has CDR1 MNHEY and CDR2 SMNVEV (reference sequence). The CDR3 consists of 13 residues. CDR3 protein: CASGTGSNQPQHF. In DNA, the CDR3 is TGTGCCAGCGGGACAGGGTCGAATCAGCCCCAGCATTTT.

This chain uses TRBV19 with TRBJ1-1; D is undetermined. Trimming pared 6 bases from V and 4 bases from J, leaving 12 bases between. Germline CDR1 is LNHDA and CDR2 is SQIVND (reference sequence). The CDR3 extends over 13 amino acids. CDR3 sequence: CASRIGTVTEAFF. CDR3 DNA sequence: TGTGCCAGTAGGATCGGCACGGTCACTGAAGCTTTCTTT.

The gene calls are TRBV27 and TRBJ2-7, with D possibly called TRBD1 or TRBD2 (6 bases each). Germline V CDR1 and CDR2: MNHEY, SMNVEV (reference sequence). V shed 4 bases and J shed 6 bases, with 22 bases lying between them. The CDR3 consists of 16 residues. The CDR3 bases are TGTGCCAGCAGTTGGGGGCAATCCGGGGGTGGGAGCGAGCAGTACTTC. Translation gives CASSWGQSGGGSEQYF.

This chain connects TRBV7-9 to TRBJ2-7; tentatively, D is TRBD1 or TRBD2 (6 bases each). CDR1 and CDR2 from the germline V gene are SEHNR and FQNEAQ (reference sequence). This CDR3 is 16 amino acids long. Deletions cut 1 base from V and 7 bases from J, with 20 bases between. The DNA for the CDR3 is TGTGCCAGCAGCTTAGAGGTTGGGGGGCTTACTGCTGAGCAGTACTTC. Translated, it gives CASSLEVGGLTAEQYF.

The chain joins TRBV30 to TRBJ2-2, with D unclear. The CDR3 length is 14 residues. Trimming cost V 0 bases and J 2 bases, with 7 bases left between them. Germline V gene lookup returns CDR1 GTSNPN and CDR2 SVGIG (reference sequence). The CDR3 nucleotides are TGTGCCTGGAGTGTTAGGGCTAACACCGGGGAGCTGTTTTTT. Translated, it gives CAWSVRANTGELFF.

The chain joins TRBV15 to TRBJ1-5; 11 positions agree with TRBD1. V lost 8 bases, J lost 7 bases, and 10 bases stayed unmatched. The V gene's germline CDR1 is LNHNV and CDR2 YYDKDF (reference sequence). The CDR3 runs 15 residues. The chain's CDR3 is CATSRDRGAKQPQHF. In DNA form, the CDR3 reads TGTGCCACCTCCCGGGACAGGGGGGCCAAACAGCCCCAGCATTTT. Full variable domain (remainder filled in from reference TRBV15 and TRBJ1-5): DAMVIQNPRYQVTQFGKPVTLSCSQTLNHNVMYWYQQKSSQAPKLLFHYYDKDFNNEADTPDNFQSRRPNTSFCFLDIRSPGLGDTAMYLCATSRDRGAKQPQHFGDGTRLSIL.

The CDR3 coding sequence is TGTGCCAGCAGTGAATACGACAGAAGCTATGGCTACACCTTC. Amino acid sequence: CASSEYDRSYGYTF. The J gene is TRBJ1-2, the V gene TRBV25-1; D perhaps matches TRBD1 (5 bases). Germline V CDR1 and CDR2: MGHDK, SYGVNS. Trimming stripped 0 bases from V and 4 bases from J, with 9 bases between. The CDR3 has 14 amino acids.

Concerning this clone: Other DNA sequences of this sample code for an identical CDR3. This chain links TRBV4-1 with TRBJ1-1; D ambiguous. The CDR3 is 15 residues long. V was pared by 1 base and J by 1 base, with 10 bases between. Germline CDR1 MGHRA, CDR2 YSYEKL. CDR3 sequence (DNA): TGCGCCAGCAGCCAAGGGGAGGGAACGAACACTGAAGCTTTCTTT. It specifies CASSQGEGTNTEAFF.

This chain uses TRBV13 with TRBJ2-1, with 8 bases lining up with TRBD1. The V gene's germline CDR1 is PRHDT and CDR2 FYEKMQ (reference sequence). V dropped 4 bases and J dropped 8; count of bases not matched to a gene: 10. The CDR3 consists of 15 residues. CDR3 DNA sequence: TGTGCCAGCAGCTCCCCGACAGGGGATGTAGATGAGCAGTTCTTC. Its translation is CASSSPTGDVDEQFF.

The chain links TRBV6-4 to TRBJ1-3; 8 bases match TRBD1. Trimming at V came to 7 bases and at J to 0 bases, leaving 17 bases not matched to a gene. Germline V gene sequence: CDR1 MRHNA, CDR2 SNTAGT. This CDR3 contains 19 residues. This chain's CDR3 is CASTGTGLQLPRSGNTIYF. Written as DNA, the CDR3 is TGTGCCAGCACCGGGACAGGACTACAACTACCTCGCTCTGGAAACACCATATATTTT.

CDR3 coding DNA: TGTGCCAGCAGCTTAGCTGGGCAGGGGGTCCACGAGCAGTACTTC. Residues: CASSLAGQGVHEQYF. The V call is TRBV13, the J call TRBJ2-7, with 7 bases lining up with TRBD1. Losses at the gene ends were 1 base for V and 5 bases for J; bases not matched to a gene: 8. The germline gives CDR1 PRHDT, CDR2 FYEKMQ (reference sequence). The CDR3 contains 15 residues.

The V call is TRBV7-2, the J call TRBJ2-7; weak D call: TRBD2 (6 bases). Trimming pared 5 bases from V and 3 bases from J, leaving 11 bases between. The CDR3 spans 13 residues. Per the germline V gene, CDR1 is SGHTA and CDR2 is FQGNSA. CDR3 loop: CASSHGTHYEQYF. The CDR3 coding sequence is TGTGCCAGCAGCCACGGGACTCACTACGAGCAGTACTTC.

The J gene is TRBJ2-3, the V gene TRBV6-5; D gene unclear. Trimming removed 2 bases from V and 6 bases from J, with 9 bases in between. The CDR3 runs to 13 residues. Looked up from germline, CDR1 is MNHEY and CDR2 is SVGAGI. CDR3 amino acids: CASSYLRSDTQYF. The CDR3 DNA follows: TGTGCCAGCAGTTACCTAAGGTCGGATACGCAGTATTTT.

The rearrangement uses TRBV19 and TRBJ1-1; no reliable D call. Trimming stripped 3 bases from V and 4 bases from J, with 12 bases between. Looked up from germline, CDR1 is LNHDA and CDR2 is SQIVND (reference sequence). There are 14 residues in the CDR3. CDR3 DNA: TGTGCCAGTAGTATTAGCATCCTGGGCACTGAAGCTTTCTTT. Protein sequence: CASSISILGTEAFF.

This rearrangement joins TRBV6-4 to TRBJ2-5; weak D call: TRBD1 (7 bases). The germline V gene has CDR1 MRHNA and CDR2 SNTAGT. This CDR3 is built from 14 residues. The V end was cut by 7 bases, the J end by 5 bases, with 17 bases between. The CDR3 nucleotides read TGTGCCAGCACCCATGACAGGGCGGGGGAGACCCAGTACTTC. Residues: CASTHDRAGETQYF.

The chain uses TRBV21-1 and TRBJ1-5; the table's D call, TRBD1, has no DNA check behind it. TRBV21-1 is flagged as a pseudogene. There are 15 residues in the CDR3. The CDR3 is CASSKWTEPNQPQHF. CDR3 nucleotides: TGTGCCAGCAGCAAATGGACAGAACCCAATCAGCCCCAGCATTTT.